A selection of T cell receptor beta chains follows, all from one sample in a study of blood T cells in healthy people across ages. TCRdb re-called the 5' RACE reads with MiXCR, one entry per CDR3 protein. The repertoire includes 1.5 million to 2 million distinct CDR3 sequences, about 30% of them detected once, and over 7% sits in the top ten. Sequenced sample: blood. These receptors all stem from a woman aged 25 to 39 in good health. Each CDR3 is given with its conserved first and last residue. D genes are given only for firm matches. Not all rows give a size; the values are once, few, many and, for expanded clones, a class.

V	size	J	D	DNA	CDR3
TRBV11-2	NA	TRBJ2-5	NA	TGTGCCAGCAGCTTAGTCCCCCTGGCAGGCAAAGAGACCCAGTACTTC	CASSLVPLAGKETQYF
TRBV18	NA	TRBJ2-7	NA	TGTGCCAGCTCACCACCGGGGTTGGCACTCCCTACCTACGAGCAGTACTTC	CASSPPGLALPTYEQYF
TRBV2	NA	TRBJ2-1	NA	TGTGCCAGCACCGAAAGGACATCCTACAATGAGCAGTTCTTC	CASTERTSYNEQFF
TRBV20-1	NA	TRBJ2-7	TRBD2	TGCAGTGCTAGAAAACACAGGCTTTTAGCGGGAGAACGATCCTACGAGCAGTACTTC	CSARKHRLLAGERSYEQYF
TRBV28	NA	TRBJ1-1	NA	TGTGCCAGCCTAGAGAGGAACACTGAAGCTTTCTTT	CASLERNTEAFF
TRBV4-3	NA	TRBJ2-7	NA	TGCGCCAGCAGCCAAGATTTTAGCGGAATTACTTTC	CASSQDFSGITF
TRBV28	once	TRBJ1-5	NA	TGTGCCAGCAGTGCAGCCTGGGGGCATGTGGGTCACCCCCAGCATTTT	CASSAAWGHVGHPQHF
TRBV28	NA	TRBJ1-2	NA	TGTGTCAGCGAAGCAGGGGCGCTTAGTGGCTACACCTTC	CVSEAGALSGYTF
TRBV20-1	many	TRBJ2-1	NA	TGCAGTGCTAGAGAGCCCCCGGGGTCCTACAATGAGCAGTTCTTC	CSAREPPGSYNEQFF
TRBV14	NA	TRBJ2-3	NA	TGTGCCAGCAGCCAAGTGAACACCCTAGCGCAGTATTTT	CASSQVNTLAQYF
TRBV7-2	NA	TRBJ2-7	TRBD2	TGTGCCAGCAGCCCCCGGAGCGGGAGGGACGAGCAGTACTTC	CASSPRSGRDEQYF
TRBV29-1	many	TRBJ2-7	NA	TGCAGCGTTGAAGATCAGGTAGGGGACTACGAGCAGTACTTC	CSVEDQVGDYEQYF
TRBV5-1	few	TRBJ1-1	NA	TGCGCCAGCAGCCACCGGGGCATAAACACTGAAGCTTTCTTT	CASSHRGINTEAFF
TRBV5-1	NA	TRBJ2-7	TRBD1	TGCGCCAGCGAAGTTGGGGACAGGGGATCCGAGCAGTACTTC	CASEVGDRGSEQYF
TRBV18	once	TRBJ2-5	NA	TGTGCCAGCTCACCGGGGATCCGGCAAGAGACCCAGTACTTC	CASSPGIRQETQYF
TRBV12-3/TRBV12-4	NA	TRBJ2-3	NA	TGTGCCAGCACCTCAAGTAGGGGTAAACGTTTTGCCACTAGCACAGATACGCAGTATTTT	CASTSSRGKRFATSTDTQYF
TRBV12-3/TRBV12-4	NA	TRBJ1-1	NA	TGTGCCAGCAGTCAGACAGAGGGCGGTGAAGCTTTCTTT	CASSQTEGGEAFF
TRBV12-3/TRBV12-4	many	TRBJ2-1	NA	TGTGCCAGCAGCCCCCGGGGGACGGAAGACAATGAGCAGTTCTTC	CASSPRGTEDNEQFF
TRBV10-2	few	TRBJ1-1	TRBD1	TGCGCCAGTGGGACAGGGCGGAACACTGAAGCTTTCTTT	CASGTGRNTEAFF
TRBV28	NA	TRBJ2-3	TRBD2	TGTGCCAGCACCACTGCGGGGGGCAACACAGATACGCAGTATTTT	CASTTAGGNTDTQYF
TRBV11-2	once	TRBJ2-1	TRBD2	TGTGCCAGCAGCTTAGCAGCGGGAGAATGGATCAATGAGCAGTTCTTC	CASSLAAGEWINEQFF
TRBV7-2	few	TRBJ1-5	NA	TGTGCCAGCACTTACAGGGTACGTCAGCCCCAGCATTTT	CASTYRVRQPQHF
TRBV4-2	few	TRBJ2-7	TRBD2	TGTGCCAGCAGCCAGGGACTAGCGGGGGGGGTACGCTACGAGCAGTACTTC	CASSQGLAGGVRYEQYF
TRBV7-2	many	TRBJ2-7	NA	TGTGCCAGCAGCTTAGGAACCCGCCCCAGCAAGCAGTACTTC	CASSLGTRPSKQYF
TRBV28	once	TRBJ1-3	NA	TGTGCCAGCACGGTCGGGGGCTCAGGAAACACCATATATTTT	CASTVGGSGNTIYF
TRBV20-1	NA	TRBJ2-7	NA	TGCGGTGCTACCCAAGAACAGGGAGCCTCCTGCGAGCAGTACTTC	CGATQEQGASCEQYF
TRBV7-6	many	TRBJ2-5	TRBD2	TGTGCCAGCAGCTGGGGGACTAGCGGGGAGACCCAGTACTTC	CASSWGTSGETQYF
TRBV5-1	few	TRBJ1-1	NA	TGCGCCAGCAGCTACGGTCAGGGGTTTAACACTGAAGCTTTCTTT	CASSYGQGFNTEAFF
TRBV29-1	NA	TRBJ1-4	TRBD1	TGCAGCGTCCGGGACAGTGCAAATGAAAAACTGTTTTTT	CSVRDSANEKLFF
TRBV5-1	few	TRBJ2-6	NA	TGCGCCAGCAGGCCATTCCAAGCATCTGGGGCCAACGTCCTGACTTTC	CASRPFQASGANVLTF
TRBV5-1	NA	TRBJ2-7	NA	TGCGCCAGCAGCTTGTCCAATTATGGGGCGGTCTCCTACGAGCAGTACTTC	CASSLSNYGAVSYEQYF
TRBV7-6	many	TRBJ2-5	NA	TGTGCCAGCAGGGAGCAAGAGACCCAGTACTTC	CASREQETQYF
TRBV3-1	NA	TRBJ1-2	NA	TGTGCCAGCAGCCCTCGAACACCGCTTGGCTACACCTTC	CASSPRTPLGYTF
TRBV12-3/TRBV12-4	NA	TRBJ2-4	TRBD1	TGTGCCAGCAGTTCCTGGGACAGTGCCAAAAACATTCAGTACTTC	CASSSWDSAKNIQYF